Each of the 19 T cell receptor beta chains below was sequenced from the same sample in a study of metastatic and nonmetastatic thyroid tumors. Thyroid surgery took place with no prior treatment in any patient. MiXCR reprocessed the PCR reads for TCRdb. The table shows more than 8,500 clones, with about a tenth occurring only once. The specimen sequenced was tumor tissue. The receptors were gathered from a female donor with papillary thyroid cancer or a benign thyroid nodule (not recorded which). Some clones in this sample may be carry-over from other donors' samples.

This clone was counted many times. The sample carries other DNA sequences with the same CDR3. The genes are TRBV20-1 and TRBJ2-7; weak D call: TRBD2 (5 bases). The length of the CDR3 is 12 residues. In germline, CDR1 is DFQATT, CDR2 SNEGSKA (reference sequence). Trimming pared 4 bases from V and 4 bases from J, leaving 11 bases between. CDR3 coding DNA: TGCAGTGCTAAGGGCAGCGGATACGAGCAGTACGTC. It yields the protein CSAKGSGYEQYV.

This clone is deemed medium-sized. The chain uses TRBV28 and TRBJ1-2; TRBD1 matches 11 bases. Germline trimming cut 3 bases from V and 8 bases from J; bases unmatched to any gene: 8. Germline values: CDR1 MDHEN, CDR2 SYDVKM. The CDR3 consists of 15 residues. CDR3 DNA sequence: TGTGCCAGCAGTTTCCCCGGACAGGGGGCGAGGGGCTACACCTTC. It encodes CASSFPGQGARGYTF.

This clone was seen repeatedly, ten times or more. The chain combines TRBV20-1 with TRBJ2-2, with 7 bases aligning to TRBD2. V shed 5 bases, J shed 2 bases, and the junction held 11 bases outside the gene matches. Germline-derived CDR1 and CDR2 are DFQATT and SNEGSKA (reference sequence). This CDR3 has 16 residues. The CDR3 nucleotides are TGCAGTGCTGTCTCAAGGAGCGGGGTTAACACCGGGGAGCTGTTTTTT. This translates into CSAVSRSGVNTGELFF.

This chain links TRBV3-1 with TRBJ2-7; no firm D call. The germline V and J ends were trimmed by 5 bases and 2 bases, with 16 bases remaining between them. Germline CDR1 LGHDT, CDR2 YNNKEL (reference sequence). This CDR3 spans 15 amino acids. As DNA, the CDR3 is TGTGCCAGCAGCACTACATGGTTGTATGCCTACGAGCAGTACTTC. Amino acid sequence: CASSTTWLYAYEQYF.

Many counts were recorded for this clone. The chain uses TRBV7-2 and TRBJ1-2; a possible D gene is TRBD1 (6 bases). The CDR3 sequence is 16 residues long. V lost 0 bases and J 0 bases, leaving 11 bases between the germline ends. CDR1 SGHTA and CDR2 FQGNSA come from the germline V gene. In DNA, the CDR3 is TGTGCCAGCAGCTTAGCCGGGGGCTGGACTAACTATGGCTACACCTTC. This encodes CASSLAGGWTNYGYTF. The complete variable domain, with remaining parts taken from reference TRBV7-2 and TRBJ1-2, reads GAGVSQSPSNKVTEKGKDVELRCDPISGHTALYWYRQSLGQGLEFLIYFQGNSAPDKSGLPSDRFSAERTGGSVSTLTIQRTQQEDSAVYLCASSLAGGWTNYGYTFGSGTRLTVV.

This clone is medium-sized (0.01 to 0.1%) in the sample. The J gene is TRBJ1-2, the V gene TRBV19; a possible D gene is TRBD1 (5 bases). V shed 3 bases and J shed 3 bases, with 17 bases lying between them. Germline-derived CDR1 and CDR2 are LNHDA and SQIVND (reference sequence). The CDR3 consists of 16 residues. CDR3 bases: TGTGCCAGTAGTATTCCTGACAGCCAATTTTACTATGGCTACACCTTC. It translates to CASSIPDSQFYYGYTF.

This clone is labeled as medium-sized. The chain carries TRBV6-1 and TRBJ1-2, with D uncertain. CDR1 MNHNS and CDR2 SASEGT come from the germline V gene. V was trimmed by 3 bases and J by 4 bases, leaving 12 bases between them. The CDR3 loop spans 14 amino acids. This chain's CDR3 is CASSDPRMFYGYTF. The CDR3 DNA reads as TGTGCCAGCAGTGATCCCCGGATGTTCTATGGCTACACCTTC.

This clone counts as medium-sized (0.01 to 0.1%). The chain uses TRBV6-1 and TRBJ2-2; 7 bases match TRBD2. Germline loops: CDR1 MNHNS, CDR2 SASEGT. Trimming at V came to 6 bases and at J to 4 bases, leaving 8 bases not matched to a gene. The CDR3 has 15 amino acids. The CDR3 nucleotides read TGTGCCAGCAGCGGTCGCACTAGCGCCACCGGGGAGCTGTTTTTT. Its translation is CASSGRTSATGELFF.

This clone was counted many times. This rearrangement joins TRBV6-1 to TRBJ2-5; D possibly corresponds to TRBD1 (6 bases). The germline CDR1 and CDR2 sequences are MNHNS and SASEGT. The V end was cut by 6 bases, the J end by 5 bases, with 16 bases between. This CDR3 is built from 14 residues. This CDR3 is CASSRGQLYETQYF. CDR3 DNA sequence: TGTGCCAGCAGCCGCGGACAGCTTTACGAGACCCAGTACTTC.

This clone was picked up many times. This chain links TRBV19 with TRBJ2-3; tentatively, D is TRBD1 or TRBD2 (5 bases each). CDR3 size: 16 residues. Germline CDR1 is LNHDA and CDR2 is SQIVND (reference sequence). V dropped 6 bases and J dropped 0 bases, with 16 bases sitting between them. For the CDR3, the DNA is TGTGCCAGTAGGGGGTTGAGGGACGCTAGCACAGATACGCAGTATTTT. Amino acids: CASRGLRDASTDTQYF.

The chain combines TRBV2 with TRBJ2-5, with D perhaps matching TRBD2 (7 bases). Germline CDR1 reads SNHLY; CDR2 reads FYNNEI. The CDR3 is 12 residues long. V lost 6 bases and J 5 bases, leaving 10 bases between the germline ends. The CDR3 region has the DNA TGTGCCAGCAGGGGGGGGCAGGAGACCCAGTACTTC. It translates to CASRGGQETQYF.

Many counts were recorded for this clone. The J gene is TRBJ1-2, the V gene TRBV29-1; 10 positions agree with TRBD1. CDR1 and CDR2 from the germline V gene are SQVTM and ANQGSEA. The CDR3 extends over 15 amino acids. V trimming: 6 bases; J trimming: 4 bases; junction bases outside the gene matches: 11. CDR3 protein: CSVHIPGQGSYGYTF. The CDR3 DNA sequence: TGCAGCGTCCACATACCGGGACAGGGGAGCTATGGCTACACCTTC.

This clone was observed a few times. An end of the junction differs from the germline gene, which may be a read error. For the CDR3, the DNA is TGTGCCTGTAGTATGTCTAGGGCCCTTGAAGCTTTCTTT. It encodes CACSMSRALEAFF. This sequence joins TRBV19 and TRBJ1-1; D gene uncertain. CDR3 length equals 13 residues. Germline V gene data show CDR1 as LNHDA and CDR2 as SQIVND (reference sequence).

A few counts support this clone. A much larger clone lies a single base off, so this may be a read error. The sample contains more than one DNA sequence encoding this CDR3. J is TRBJ2-5 and V is TRBV4-2; D tentatively reads TRBD1 or TRBD2 (5 bases each). CDR1 is LGHNA and CDR2 is YNFKEQ in the germline V gene. This CDR3 contains 17 residues. In DNA form, the CDR3 reads TGTGCCAGCAGCTCTAGCCAAGGGGCAGGCTTCCAAGAGACCCAATACTTC. It codes for CASSSSQGAGFQETQYF.

This clone is medium-sized by share. The V gene is TRBV7-8, the J gene TRBJ2-7; D gene unclear. The CDR3 is 13 residues long. The ends were cut back, 3 bases at V and 6 bases at J, with 12 bases in the middle. Germline assignment: CDR1 SGHVS and CDR2 FQNEAQ. CDR3 bases: TGTGCCAGCAGCTTTGATAGCTTCAGCGAGCAGTACGTC. This gives the protein CASSFDSFSEQYV.

By sample fraction, this clone is medium-sized. The V and J genes are TRBV28 and TRBJ2-1; TRBD2 matches at 12 bases. V lost 7 bases to trimming and J lost 7 bases; unmatched junction nucleotides: 5. Germline CDR1 and CDR2: MDHEN and SYDVKM. The CDR3 has 14 amino acids. The CDR3 protein is CASILAGGPNEQFF. In DNA, the CDR3 is TGTGCCAGCATTCTAGCGGGGGGGCCGAATGAGCAGTTCTTC.

This clone was seen more than once but under ten times. This rearrangement joins TRBV19 to TRBJ1-1; 8 nucleotides align to TRBD1. This CDR3 spans 14 amino acids. CDR1 and CDR2 from the germline V gene are LNHDA and SQIVND (reference sequence). V lost 6 bases to trimming and J lost 2 bases; unmatched junction nucleotides: 5. The CDR3 nucleotides read TGTGCCAGTAGGAACAGGGGGTCTAACACTGAAGCTTTCTTT. It yields the protein CASRNRGSNTEAFF. The complete variable domain, with remaining parts taken from reference TRBV19 and TRBJ1-1, reads DGGITQSPKYLFRKEGQNVTLSCEQNLNHDAMYWYRQDPGQGLRLIYYSQIVNDFQKGDIAEGYSVSREKKESFPLTVTSAQKNPTAFYLCASRNRGSNTEAFFGQGTRLTVV.

There are many counts of this clone. The rearrangement uses TRBV20-1 and TRBJ1-5, with 8 positions matching TRBD1. With V trimmed by 3 bases and J by 4 bases, 11 bases remained unmatched. There are 16 residues in the CDR3. Per the germline V gene, CDR1 is DFQATT and CDR2 is SNEGSKA (reference sequence). CDR3 loop: CSARDSDRGPNQPQHF. The CDR3 bases are TGCAGTGCTAGGGACTCCGACAGGGGACCAAATCAGCCCCAGCATTTT.

By share of the sample, this clone is medium-sized. The chain has TRBV12-3 or TRBV12-4 and TRBJ1-2, with 10 bases aligning to TRBD1. The length of the CDR3 is 15 residues. The junction had 10 bases not matched to a gene; V was cut back by 6 bases and J by 6 bases. Here the CDR3 DNA reads TGTGCCAGCAGCCCCCGGGGACAGGGGATAGATGGCTACACCTTC. This encodes CASSPRGQGIDGYTF.